Each of the 31 T cell receptor beta chains below was sequenced from the same sample in a study of T cells in Graves' hyperthyroidism and ophthalmopathy. The investigators amplified TCR beta CDR3 regions from RNA transcripts. An initial round of RT-PCR targeting the TCR CDR3 relied on the HTBI primer set. TCRdb re-called the multiplex PCR reads with MiXCR, one entry per CDR3 protein. The sample lists 500,000 to 650,000 distinct CDR3 sequences, 11% to 15% occurring once. Sequencing was performed on blood. All receptors derive from a middle-aged woman with Graves' hyperthyroidism.

This clonotype occurred many times. The J gene is TRBJ2-3, the V gene TRBV5-5; 9 bases fit TRBD2. V was clipped by 4 bases and J by 2 bases; unmatched bases: 8. The CDR3 spans 16 residues. The germline gives CDR1 SGHKS, CDR2 YYEKEE (reference sequence). This CDR3 reads CASSGGTSPPTDTQYF. The CDR3 DNA is TGTGCCAGCAGCGGAGGGACTAGCCCCCCCACAGATACGCAGTATTTT.

This clonotype was detected ten times or more. The chain joins TRBV10-3 to TRBJ2-7; TRBD1 agrees at 10 bases. Germline V gene lookup returns CDR1 ENHRY and CDR2 SYGVKD. After removal of 8 bases from V and 3 bases from J, the junction contained 4 bases not matched to a gene. CDR3 size: 13 residues. The CDR3 DNA reads as TGTGCCATCGGGCGGACAGGGGGCTACGAGCAGTACTTC. Encoded protein: CAIGRTGGYEQYF.

There are many counts of this clonotype. The V call is TRBV5-1, the J call TRBJ1-1; D not resolved. The CDR3 runs to 11 residues. V was cut by 1 base and J by 5 bases, with 3 bases left in between. Germline-derived CDR1 and CDR2 are SGHRS and YFSETQ. The CDR3 spells CASSLHTEAFF. CDR3 in DNA: TGCGCCAGCAGCTTGCATACTGAAGCTTTCTTT.

Concerning this clonotype: A read error may explain this, as a much larger clone is one base away. Since the CDR3 does not end with the conserved phenylalanine or tryptophan, this likely comes from a read error. J is TRBJ1-4 and V is TRBV20-1; 8 bases are shared with TRBD1. Unmatched junction bases numbered 4, after V lost 5 bases and J lost 2 bases. Germline CDR1 and CDR2: DFQATT and SNEGSKA (reference sequence). The CDR3 contains 14 residues. The CDR3 here is CSAAGTGTNEKLFL. Written as DNA, the CDR3 is TGCAGTGCTGCCGGGACAGGCACTAATGAAAAACTGTTTCTT.

This clonotype was observed a handful of times. This may stem from a read error, because a much larger clone lies one nucleotide away. The V and J genes are TRBV18 and TRBJ2-7, with TRBD1 as a possible D gene (5 bases). The length of the CDR3 is 14 residues. Germline V CDR1 and CDR2: KGHSH, LQKENI. The ends were cut back, 1 base at V and 3 bases at J, with 10 bases in the middle. CDR3 sequence (DNA): TGTGCCAGCTCACCACAGACAGTGTACTACGAGCAGTACTTC. Encoded protein: CASSPQTVYYEQYF.

This clonotype was seen many times. A junction boundary mismatches the germline segment, possibly from a read error. The chain is built from TRBV5-1 and TRBJ2-1, with D uncertain. The CDR3 has 15 residues. CDR1 is SGHRS, CDR2 YFSETQ, per germline. CDR3 nucleotides: TGTGCCAGCAGCTTAGAGGCTAGCTCCTACAATGAGCAGTTCTTC. This encodes CASSLEASSYNEQFF.

In this sample, this clonotype turned up a few times. V gene TRBV12-3 or TRBV12-4 combines with J gene TRBJ1-4, with D hard to call. V lost 1 base and J 7 bases, leaving 7 bases between the germline ends. CDR3 length equals 13 residues. The CDR3 DNA follows: TGTGCCAGCAGTTTAGGAAGGAGTGAAAAACTGTTTTTT. This translates into CASSLGRSEKLFF.

This clonotype was seen at least ten times. Here the CDR3 reads CASRWGVNTEAFF. CDR3 coding DNA: TGCGCCAGCAGGTGGGGAGTGAACACTGAAGCTTTCTTT. The V call is TRBV5-1, the J call TRBJ1-1; D is unclear. This CDR3 spans 13 amino acids. Germline V gene sequence: CDR1 SGHRS, CDR2 YFSETQ. Trimming removed 5 bases at V and 0 bases at J, with 8 bases between.

This clonotype was detected ten times or more. The chain recombines TRBV20-1 with TRBJ2-3; the D gene is possibly TRBD2 (5 bases). The CDR3 has 16 residues. The V end lost 0 bases, the J end lost 4 bases, and 17 bases lay between the germline ends. Germline-derived CDR1 and CDR2 are DFQATT and SNEGSKA (reference sequence). The CDR3 coding sequence is TGCAGTGCTAGAGATGGACTCCCCATTGTCCCAGATACGCAGTATTTT. Translating gives CSARDGLPIVPDTQYF.

This clonotype was seen many times. The CDR3 nucleotides are TGTGCCAGCAGCCCGTCCGGGAGGGACAGACCCTACGAGCAGTACTTC. This encodes CASSPSGRDRPYEQYF. The rearrangement uses TRBV9 and TRBJ2-7; maybe TRBD2 (8 bases). V was cut by 4 bases and J by 2 bases, with 19 bases left in between. Germline CDR1 SGDLS, CDR2 YYNGEE. The CDR3 spans 16 residues.

Many counts were recorded for this clonotype. The CDR3 reads CAISESTAGDTQYF. CDR3 coding DNA: TGTGCCATCAGTGAGTCGACGGCGGGAGATACGCAGTATTTT. This chain joins TRBV10-3 and TRBJ2-3, with D perhaps TRBD2 (5 bases). This CDR3 spans 14 amino acids. Trimming pared 0 bases from V and 5 bases from J, leaving 9 bases between. Per germline, CDR1 ENHRY and CDR2 SYGVKD.

This clonotype was recorded at least ten times. The chain is built from TRBV4-1 and TRBJ2-7; D uncertain. V was pared by 0 bases and J by 3 bases, with 9 bases between. Germline CDR1 is MGHRA and CDR2 is YSYEKL. The CDR3 loop spans 14 amino acids. The CDR3 region has the DNA TGCGCCAGCAGCCAAGAAGGAACGGACTACGAGCAGTACTTC. It specifies CASSQEGTDYEQYF.

This clonotype was seen repeatedly, ten times or more. V is TRBV6-2 or TRBV6-3 and J is TRBJ1-1; possibly TRBD1 for D (5 bases). Trimming removed 1 base at V and 8 bases at J, with 11 bases between. Germline-derived CDR1 and CDR2 are MNHEY and SVGEGT. This CDR3 is built from 13 residues. The CDR3 DNA sequence: TGTGCCAGCAGTTACTTAGGGGTATCGGAAGCTTTCTTT. Its translation: CASSYLGVSEAFF.

The CDR3, as DNA: TGTGCCAGCAGCCTATTACAGGGGGCCGGGGAGACCCAGTACTTC. The encoded protein is CASSLLQGAGETQYF. This sequence joins TRBV7-9 and TRBJ2-5; TRBD1 agrees at 9 bases. From germline, CDR1 is SEHNR and CDR2 FQNEAQ (reference sequence). The V and J ends lost 5 bases and 5 bases, in that order; junction bases with no gene match: 9. This CDR3 contains 15 residues.

This clonotype was recorded at least ten times. This chain links TRBV12-3 or TRBV12-4 with TRBJ2-7, with 7 bases identical to TRBD2. The ends lost 5 bases at V and 4 bases at J; junction bases unmatched: 8. The CDR3 is 14 amino acids. CDR3 loop: CASSNKRDGYEQYF. CDR3 coding DNA: TGTGCCAGCAGTAATAAGCGGGACGGGTACGAGCAGTACTTC.

This chain links TRBV28 with TRBJ2-2, with 10 positions matching TRBD2. This CDR3 has 16 residues. With V trimmed by 6 bases and J by 5 bases, 9 bases remained unmatched. CDR1 is MDHEN and CDR2 is SYDVKM in the germline V gene. CDR3 loop: CASRAPSGRHTGELFF. DNA for the CDR3: TGTGCCAGCAGAGCCCCTAGCGGGAGACATACCGGGGAGCTGTTTTTT.

The gene calls are TRBV3-1 and TRBJ2-3, with 10 bases identical to TRBD2. V lost 3 bases, J lost 0 bases, and 18 bases stayed unmatched. Germline V CDR1 and CDR2: LGHDT, YNNKEL (reference sequence). The CDR3 loop spans 21 amino acids. The DNA for the CDR3 is TGTGCCAGCAGCCAGAAGGGATTTATAGGACTAGCGGTTACTAGCACAGATACGCAGTATTTT. The encoded protein is CASSQKGFIGLAVTSTDTQYF.

This clonotype turned up a few times. The chain is built from TRBV14 and TRBJ1-1, with D hard to call. The V end was cut by 0 bases, the J end by 5 bases, with 10 bases between. The CDR3 has 14 amino acids. In germline, CDR1 is SGHDN, CDR2 FVKESK. The CDR3 bases are TGTGCCAGCAGCCAAGATAGTGGGCTTACTGAAGCTTTCTTT. It specifies CASSQDSGLTEAFF. Looking up the rest from reference TRBV14 and TRBJ1-1 gives the full variable domain: EAGVTQFPSHSVIEKGQTVTLRCDPISGHDNLYWYRRVMGKEIKFLLHFVKESKQDESGMPNNRFLAERTGGTYSTLKVQPAELEDSGVYFCASSQDSGLTEAFFGQGTRLTVV.

This clonotype was recorded many times. The chain combines TRBV5-1 with TRBJ2-7, with TRBD1 matching 7 bases. This CDR3 comprises 14 residues. The V and J ends lost 4 bases and 3 bases, in that order; junction bases with no gene match: 7. Germline CDR1 and CDR2: SGHRS and YFSETQ. CDR3 bases: TGCGCCAGCAGCCCGACAGGGACAAACTACGAGCAGTACTTC. Translation: CASSPTGTNYEQYF.

In its sample, this clonotype was seen many times. The chain combines TRBV12-3 or TRBV12-4 with TRBJ2-3, with 7 bases matching TRBD2. V lost 3 bases to trimming and J lost 0 bases; unmatched junction nucleotides: 3. The CDR3 spans 15 residues. This chain's CDR3 is CASSFSGLSTDTQYF. The CDR3 DNA follows: TGTGCCAGCAGTTTTTCGGGACTAAGCACAGATACGCAGTATTTT.

V gene TRBV5-1 combines with J gene TRBJ2-2; D is uncertain. This CDR3 contains 14 residues. V dropped 2 bases and J dropped 3 bases, with 8 bases sitting between them. Germline V gene sequence: CDR1 SGHRS, CDR2 YFSETQ. The chain's CDR3 is CASSFGKYTGELFF. CDR3 coding DNA: TGCGCCAGCAGCTTTGGGAAATACACCGGGGAGCTGTTTTTT. Based on the CDR3 plus reference TRBV5-1 and TRBJ2-2, the full variable domain is KAGVTQTPRYLIKTRGQQVTLSCSPISGHRSVSWYQQTPGQGLQFLFEYFSETQRNKGNFPGRFSGRQFSNSRSEMNVSTLELGDSALYLCASSFGKYTGELFFGEGSRLTVL.

This clonotype was found many times. J is TRBJ2-5 and V is TRBV2, with TRBD1 matching over 8 bases. The CDR3 runs to 13 residues. CDR1 and CDR2 (germline): SNHLY, FYNNEI. Trimming took 7 bases from V and 4 from J; bases not matched to a gene: 5. CDR3: CASTDGTGETQYF. In nucleotides, the CDR3 is TGTGCCAGCACCGACGGGACAGGAGAGACCCAGTACTTC. The variable domain in full, with the rest retrieved from reference TRBV2 and TRBJ2-5, is EPEVTQTPSHQVTQMGQEVILRCVPISNHLYFYWYRQILGQKVEFLVSFYNNEISEKSEIFDDQFSVERPDGSNFTLKIRSTKLEDSAMYFCASTDGTGETQYFGPGTRLLVL.

This clonotype was seen many times. This chain connects TRBV3-1 to TRBJ2-7, with 10 bases identical to TRBD2. CDR3 size: 17 residues. With 4 bases clipped from V and 1 base from J, the junction kept 10 bases outside the gene matches. From germline, CDR1 is LGHDT and CDR2 YNNKEL (reference sequence). The CDR3, as DNA: TGTGCCAGCAGCCCCACTCCTAGCGGGAGTATGTCCTACGAGCAGTACTTC. Translating gives CASSPTPSGSMSYEQYF.

This clonotype was recorded at least ten times. The genes are TRBV4-1 and TRBJ2-1; TRBD1 or TRBD2 may be the D gene (5 bases each). With 0 bases removed from V and 4 bases from J, the gap between germline ends came to 7 bases. This CDR3 spans 14 amino acids. CDR1 is MGHRA and CDR2 is YSYEKL in the germline V gene. CDR3 residues: CASSQDGGYNEQFF. CDR3 bases: TGCGCCAGCAGCCAAGATGGGGGATACAATGAGCAGTTCTTC.

This clonotype was seen at least ten times. This chain joins TRBV2 and TRBJ2-7; D remains unclear. The CDR3 length is 14 residues. V lost 5 bases and J lost 1, with 12 bases in between. The germline V gene has CDR1 SNHLY and CDR2 FYNNEI. CDR3 residues: CASSLHAASYEQYF. CDR3 bases: TGTGCCAGCAGTCTCCACGCTGCTTCCTACGAGCAGTACTTC. Filled out from reference TRBV2 and TRBJ2-7, the complete variable domain reads EPEVTQTPSHQVTQMGQEVILRCVPISNHLYFYWYRQILGQKVEFLVSFYNNEISEKSEIFDDQFSVERPDGSNFTLKIRSTKLEDSAMYFCASSLHAASYEQYFGPGTRLTVT.

This clonotype appeared many times. The rearrangement links TRBV27 to TRBJ1-1; TRBD1 agrees at 7 bases. V was pared by 4 bases and J by 4 bases, with 15 bases of the junction left unmatched. The germline CDR1 and CDR2 sequences are MNHEY and SMNVEV (reference sequence). The CDR3 is 17 amino acids. The CDR3 reads CASSYLLTGVKGTEAFF. The CDR3 nucleotides read TGTGCCAGCAGTTACCTACTAACAGGGGTAAAAGGCACTGAAGCTTTCTTT.

This clonotype was picked up many times. The rearrangement links TRBV7-9 to TRBJ2-1; 7 positions agree with TRBD2. With V trimmed by 5 bases and J by 7 bases, 20 bases remained unmatched. Looked up from germline, CDR1 is SEHNR and CDR2 is FQNEAQ (reference sequence). The CDR3 contains 18 residues. This CDR3 is CASSPLGLAVLRGNEQFF. CDR3 nucleotide sequence: TGTGCCAGCAGCCCACTGGGGCTAGCGGTTTTAAGGGGAAATGAGCAGTTCTTC. Based on the CDR3 plus reference TRBV7-9 and TRBJ2-1, the full variable domain is DTGVSQNPRHKITKRGQNVTFRCDPISEHNRLYWYRQTLGQGPEFLTYFQNEAQLEKSRLLSDRFSAERPKGSFSTLEIQRTEQGDSAMYLCASSPLGLAVLRGNEQFFGPGTRLTVL.

This clonotype was recorded many times. V usage is TRBV6-1 and J usage is TRBJ2-3; D may be TRBD1 (5 bases). CDR3 length: 15 amino acids. Germline V lookup: CDR1 MNHNS, CDR2 SASEGT. Trimming took 7 bases from V and 0 from J, leaving 14 bases between them. The CDR3: CASTKQARSTDTQYF. CDR3 DNA: TGTGCCAGCACCAAACAGGCTCGGAGCACAGATACGCAGTATTTT.

At least ten counts were recorded for this clonotype. The chain employs TRBV11-2 and TRBJ2-7, with a tentative D call TRBD1 (6 bases). Trimming took 4 bases from V and 1 from J, leaving 11 bases between them. Germline CDR1 and CDR2: SGHAT and FQNNGV. CDR3 length equals 14 residues. The CDR3 here is CASSWGTSSYEQYF. CDR3 bases: TGTGCCAGCAGCTGGGGGACAAGTTCCTACGAGCAGTACTTC.

This clonotype was counted at least ten times. This chain joins TRBV3-1 and TRBJ2-3; 7 bases are a match to TRBD2. V dropped 4 bases and J dropped 5; count of bases not matched to a gene: 9. The length of the CDR3 is 15 residues. Germline assignment: CDR1 LGHDT and CDR2 YNNKEL (reference sequence). In DNA form, the CDR3 reads TGTGCCAGCAGCCCCAAAGGACTAGTTCAAGATACGCAGTATTTT. Translating gives CASSPKGLVQDTQYF.

A few counts support this clonotype. The genes are TRBV15 and TRBJ1-6, with TRBD1 identical over 7 bases. The CDR3 is 15 residues long. V was clipped by 5 bases and J by 6 bases; unmatched bases: 7. Germline V lookup: CDR1 LNHNV, CDR2 YYDKDF (reference sequence). The CDR3 nucleotides read TGTGCCACCAGCGTAGGGGGCGCGGGTAATTCACCCCTCCACTTT. As protein: CATSVGGAGNSPLHF.